This T cell receptor beta chain was sequenced during a study of Graves' ophthalmopathy and Graves' hyperthyroidism. RNA transcripts provided the template for amplifying TCR beta CDR3 regions. The authors performed first-round RT-PCR with HTBI primers and then a second-round multiplex PCR. MiXCR was run by TCRdb on the multiplex PCR reads, yielding one entry per CDR3 protein. Of around 170,000 distinct CDR3 sequences detected, approximately 38% appear once; the ten largest clones hold 5.8%. The germline CDR1 and CDR2 sequences are SGHVS and FQNEAQ. This CDR3 has 14 residues. V lost 7 bases and J 7 bases, leaving 17 bases between the germline ends.

The source material was peripheral blood. The source of this sequence is a woman in her 40s with Graves' ophthalmopathy. The gene calls are TRBV7-8 and TRBJ1-5; D uncertain. CDR3 sequence: CASTLWGSAQPQHF. The CDR3 coding sequence is TGTGCCAGCACTCTATGGGGTTCTGCCCAGCCCCAGCATTTT.